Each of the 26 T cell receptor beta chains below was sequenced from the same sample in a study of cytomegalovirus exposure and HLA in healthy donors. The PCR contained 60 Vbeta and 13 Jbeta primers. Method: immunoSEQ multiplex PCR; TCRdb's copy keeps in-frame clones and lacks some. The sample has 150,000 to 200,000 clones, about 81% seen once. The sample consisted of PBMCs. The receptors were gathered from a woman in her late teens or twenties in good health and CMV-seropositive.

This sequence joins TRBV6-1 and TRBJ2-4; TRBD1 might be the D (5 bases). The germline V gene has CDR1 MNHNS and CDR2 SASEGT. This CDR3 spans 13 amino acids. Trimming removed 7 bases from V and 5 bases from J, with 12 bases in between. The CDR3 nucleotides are TGTGCCAGCATGCACAGGTCCCAAAACATTCAGTACTTC. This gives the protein CASMHRSQNIQYF.

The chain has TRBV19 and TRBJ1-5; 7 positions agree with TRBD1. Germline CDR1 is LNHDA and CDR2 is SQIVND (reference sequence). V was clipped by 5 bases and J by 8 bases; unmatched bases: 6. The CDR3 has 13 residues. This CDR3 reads CASSRQGSEPQHF. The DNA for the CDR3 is TGTGCCAGTAGTCGACAGGGCTCCGAGCCCCAGCATTTT. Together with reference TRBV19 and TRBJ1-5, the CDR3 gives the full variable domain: DGGITQSPKYLFRKEGQNVTLSCEQNLNHDAMYWYRQDPGQGLRLIYYSQIVNDFQKGDIAEGYSVSREKKESFPLTVTSAQKNPTAFYLCASSRQGSEPQHFGDGTRLSIL.

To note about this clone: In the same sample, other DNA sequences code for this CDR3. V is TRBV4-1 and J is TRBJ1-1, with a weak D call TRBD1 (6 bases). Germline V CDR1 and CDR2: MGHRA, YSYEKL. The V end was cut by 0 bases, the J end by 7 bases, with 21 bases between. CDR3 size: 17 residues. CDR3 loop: CASSQDDRPSAFFEAFF. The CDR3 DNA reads TGCGCCAGCAGCCAAGACGACAGGCCCTCAGCGTTCTTTGAAGCTTTCTTT.

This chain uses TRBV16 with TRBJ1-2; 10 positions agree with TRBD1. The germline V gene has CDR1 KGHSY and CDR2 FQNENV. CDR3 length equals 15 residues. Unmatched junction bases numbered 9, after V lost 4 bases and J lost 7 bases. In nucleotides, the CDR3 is TGTGCCAGCAGCCCACCGGACAGGGGGAATAGTGGCTACACCTTC. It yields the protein CASSPPDRGNSGYTF.

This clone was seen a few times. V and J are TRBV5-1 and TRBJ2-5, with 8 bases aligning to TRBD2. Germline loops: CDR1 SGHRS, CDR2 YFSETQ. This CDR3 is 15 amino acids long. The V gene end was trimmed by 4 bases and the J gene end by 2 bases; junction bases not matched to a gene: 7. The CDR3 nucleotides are TGCGCCAGCAGCGCCCGCCCGGGGGGGCAAGAGACCCAGTACTTC. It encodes CASSARPGGQETQYF. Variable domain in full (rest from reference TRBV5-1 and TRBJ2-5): KAGVTQTPRYLIKTRGQQVTLSCSPISGHRSVSWYQQTPGQGLQFLFEYFSETQRNKGNFPGRFSGRQFSNSRSEMNVSTLELGDSALYLCASSARPGGQETQYFGPGTRLLVL.

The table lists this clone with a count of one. CDR3 nucleotides: TGTGCCAGCAGCTTGGATACAGCCACTGAAGCTTTCTTT. This gives the protein CASSLDTATEAFF. The chain uses TRBV5-6 and TRBJ1-1, with D uncertain. Germline lookup yields CDR1 SGHDT and CDR2 YYEEEE. The V gene lost 0 bases and the J gene lost 4 bases, with 7 bases spanning the gap. CDR3 length: 13 residues.

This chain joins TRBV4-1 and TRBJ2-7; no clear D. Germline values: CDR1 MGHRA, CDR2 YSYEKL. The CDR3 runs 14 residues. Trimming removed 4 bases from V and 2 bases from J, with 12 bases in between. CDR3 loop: CASSPAHRAYEQYF. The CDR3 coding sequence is TGCGCCAGCAGCCCTGCCCACCGCGCCTACGAGCAGTACTTC.

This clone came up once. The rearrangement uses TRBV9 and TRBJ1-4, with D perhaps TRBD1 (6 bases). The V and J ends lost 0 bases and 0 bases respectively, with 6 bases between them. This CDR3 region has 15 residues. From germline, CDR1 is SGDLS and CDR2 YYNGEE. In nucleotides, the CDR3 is TGTGCCAGCAGCGTAGAGGGGGCAACTAATGAAAAACTGTTTTTT. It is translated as CASSVEGATNEKLFF.

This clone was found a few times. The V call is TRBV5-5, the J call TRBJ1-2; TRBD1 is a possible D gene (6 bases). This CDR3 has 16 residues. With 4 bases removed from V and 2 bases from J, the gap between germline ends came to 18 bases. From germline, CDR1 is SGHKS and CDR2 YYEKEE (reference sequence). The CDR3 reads CASSLGLKTGNYGYTF. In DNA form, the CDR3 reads TGTGCCAGCAGCCTTGGTCTCAAGACAGGAAACTATGGCTACACCTTC.

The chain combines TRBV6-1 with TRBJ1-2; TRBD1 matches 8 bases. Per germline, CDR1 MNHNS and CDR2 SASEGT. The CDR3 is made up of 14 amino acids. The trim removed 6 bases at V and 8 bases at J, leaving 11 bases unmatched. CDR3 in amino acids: CASSDRTGRWGYTF. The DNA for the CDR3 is TGTGCCAGCAGCGACAGGACAGGGCGATGGGGCTACACCTTC.

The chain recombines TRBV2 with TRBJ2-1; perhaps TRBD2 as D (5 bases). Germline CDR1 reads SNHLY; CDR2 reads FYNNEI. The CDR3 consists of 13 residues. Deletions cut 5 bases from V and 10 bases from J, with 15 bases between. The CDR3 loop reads CASSSLAMGEQFF. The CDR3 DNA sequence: TGTGCCAGCAGTTCCCTAGCTATGGGGGAGCAGTTCTTC.

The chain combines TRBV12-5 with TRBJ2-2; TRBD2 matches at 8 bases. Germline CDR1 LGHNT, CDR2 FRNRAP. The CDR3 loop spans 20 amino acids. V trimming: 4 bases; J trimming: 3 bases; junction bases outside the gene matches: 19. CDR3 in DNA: TGTGCTAGTGGTTGGGGCCCCCTCGCATTCACCGGGGGGGACACCGGGGAGCTGTTTTTT. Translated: CASGWGPLAFTGGDTGELFF.

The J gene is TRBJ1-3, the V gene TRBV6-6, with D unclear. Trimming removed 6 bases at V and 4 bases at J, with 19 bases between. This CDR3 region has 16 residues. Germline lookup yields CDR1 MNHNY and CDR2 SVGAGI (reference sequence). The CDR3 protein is CASRSSTEFGGNTIYF. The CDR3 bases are TGTGCCAGCAGATCATCGACGGAATTCGGGGGAAACACCATATATTTT.

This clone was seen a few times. The CDR3 loop is CAWSGPGEYSGNTIYF. The CDR3 coding sequence is TGTGCCTGGAGTGGGCCAGGGGAATACTCTGGAAACACCATATATTTT. This sequence joins TRBV30 and TRBJ1-3; D might be TRBD1 (6 bases). Germline V gene lookup returns CDR1 GTSNPN and CDR2 SVGIG (reference sequence). Trimming took off 1 base at V and 0 bases at J, with 13 bases between the two ends. CDR3 length: 16 residues.

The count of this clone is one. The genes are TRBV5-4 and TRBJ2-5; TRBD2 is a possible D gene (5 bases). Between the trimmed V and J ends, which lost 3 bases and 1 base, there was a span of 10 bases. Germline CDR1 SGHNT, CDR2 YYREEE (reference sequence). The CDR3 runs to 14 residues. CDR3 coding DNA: TGTGCCAGCAGCTACCTAGCCCGCCAAGAGACCCAGTACTTC. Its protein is CASSYLARQETQYF.

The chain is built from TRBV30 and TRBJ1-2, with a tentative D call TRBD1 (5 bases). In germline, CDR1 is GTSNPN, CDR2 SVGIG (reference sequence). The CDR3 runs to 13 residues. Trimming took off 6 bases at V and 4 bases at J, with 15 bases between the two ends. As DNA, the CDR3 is TGTGCCTGCGGACGGACAACCCTCTATGGCTACACCTTC. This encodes CACGRTTLYGYTF.

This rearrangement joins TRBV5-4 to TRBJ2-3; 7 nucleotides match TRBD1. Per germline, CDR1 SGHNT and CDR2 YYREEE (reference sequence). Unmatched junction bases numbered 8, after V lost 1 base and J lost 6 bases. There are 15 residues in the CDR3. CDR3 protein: CASSLRQGVTDTQYF. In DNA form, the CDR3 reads TGTGCCAGCAGCTTGAGGCAGGGGGTGACCGATACGCAGTATTTT.

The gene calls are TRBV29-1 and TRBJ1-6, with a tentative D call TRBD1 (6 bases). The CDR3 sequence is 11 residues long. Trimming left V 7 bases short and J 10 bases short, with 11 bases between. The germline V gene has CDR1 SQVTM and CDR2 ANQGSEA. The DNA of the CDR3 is TGCAGCGAGGACAGAAGATCACCCCTCCACTTT. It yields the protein CSEDRRSPLHF. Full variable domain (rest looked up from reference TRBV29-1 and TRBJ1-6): SAVISQKPSRDICQRGTSLTIQCQVDSQVTMMFWYRQQPGQSLTLIATANQGSEATYESGFVIDKFPISRPNLTFSTLTVSNMSPEDSSIYLCSEDRRSPLHFGNGTRLTVT.

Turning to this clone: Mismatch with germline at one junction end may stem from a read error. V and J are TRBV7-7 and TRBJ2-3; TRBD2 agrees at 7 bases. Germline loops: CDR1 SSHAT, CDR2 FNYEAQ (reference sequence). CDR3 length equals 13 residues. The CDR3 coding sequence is TGTGCTAGCAGCTTGGGGGGGGAAGATACGCAGTATTTT. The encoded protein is CASSLGGEDTQYF.

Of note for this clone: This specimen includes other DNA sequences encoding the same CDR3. The CDR3, as DNA: TGTGCCAGCAGCTTGGCTAGCGGGGGGGGTGAGACCCAGTACTTC. It yields the protein CASSLASGGGETQYF. This sequence joins TRBV5-6 and TRBJ2-5; 12 nucleotides line up with TRBD2. The CDR3 sequence is 15 residues long. The V segment lost 0 bases and the J segment 5 bases; nucleotides outside the gene matches: 2. Germline CDR1 and CDR2: SGHDT and YYEEEE.

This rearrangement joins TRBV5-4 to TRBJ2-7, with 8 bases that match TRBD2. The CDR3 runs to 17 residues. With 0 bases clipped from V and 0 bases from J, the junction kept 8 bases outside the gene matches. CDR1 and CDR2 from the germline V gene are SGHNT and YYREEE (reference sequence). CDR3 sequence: CASSLGSERGPSYEQYF. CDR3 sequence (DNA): TGTGCCAGCAGCTTGGGGTCCGAGCGGGGGCCCTCCTACGAGCAGTACTTC.

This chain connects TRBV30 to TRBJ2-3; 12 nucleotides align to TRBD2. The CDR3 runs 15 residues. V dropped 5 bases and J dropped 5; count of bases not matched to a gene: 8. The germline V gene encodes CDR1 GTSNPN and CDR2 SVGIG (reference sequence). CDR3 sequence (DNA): TGTGCCTGGGACCGACTAGCGGGGGTTGGAGATACGCAGTATTTT. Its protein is CAWDRLAGVGDTQYF.

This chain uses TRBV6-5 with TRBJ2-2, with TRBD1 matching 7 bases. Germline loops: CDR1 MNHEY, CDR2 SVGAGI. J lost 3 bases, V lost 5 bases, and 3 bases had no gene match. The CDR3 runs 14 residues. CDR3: CASSEGQYTGELFF. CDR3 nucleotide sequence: TGTGCCAGCAGTGAGGGACAGTACACCGGGGAGCTGTTTTTT.

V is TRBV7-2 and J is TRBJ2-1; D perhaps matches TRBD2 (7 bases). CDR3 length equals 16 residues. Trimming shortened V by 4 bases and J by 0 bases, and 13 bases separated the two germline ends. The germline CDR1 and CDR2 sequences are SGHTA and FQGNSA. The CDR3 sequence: CASSSTGGHSYNEQFF. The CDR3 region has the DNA TGTGCCAGCAGCTCGACGGGGGGCCACTCCTACAATGAGCAGTTCTTC.

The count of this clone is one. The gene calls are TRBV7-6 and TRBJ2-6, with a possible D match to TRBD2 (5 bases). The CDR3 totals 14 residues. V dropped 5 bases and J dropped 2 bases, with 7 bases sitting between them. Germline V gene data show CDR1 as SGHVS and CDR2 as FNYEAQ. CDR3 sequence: CASSPEAGANVLTF. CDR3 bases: TGTGCCAGCAGCCCGGAGGCTGGGGCCAACGTCCTGACTTTC.

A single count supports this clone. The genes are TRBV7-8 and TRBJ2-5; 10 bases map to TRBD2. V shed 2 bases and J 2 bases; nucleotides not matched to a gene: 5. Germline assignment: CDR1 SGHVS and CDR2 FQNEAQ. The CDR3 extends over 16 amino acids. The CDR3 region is CASSLIQRGGQETQYF. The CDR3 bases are TGTGCCAGCAGCTTAATTCAGCGGGGGGGACAAGAGACCCAGTACTTC.